This entry lists 19 T cell receptor beta chains sequenced from one sample in a study of memory CD4+ T cells and cytomegalovirus serostatus. The sort gate was single viable CD3+CD4+CD8-CD45RO+ cells for memory CD4+ T cells. Produced via immunoSEQ multiplex PCR; TCRdb's table is partial and in-frame only. Of 75,000 to 95,000 clones in the sample, approximately 80% were seen once. Sequencing was performed on memory CD4+ T cells from blood. Receptor source: an adult in good health and CMV-seronegative.

This chain connects TRBV5-4 to TRBJ1-6; D not certain. Germline loops: CDR1 SGHNT, CDR2 YYREEE (reference sequence). CDR3 size: 12 residues. Trimming cost V 7 bases and J 8 bases, with 10 bases left between them. The DNA of the CDR3 is TGTGCCAGCGGCCCAAAGGATTCACCCCTCCACTTT. This sequence encodes CASGPKDSPLHF.

The chain links TRBV11-1 to TRBJ2-7, with TRBD1 matching over 9 bases. Germline CDR1 reads SGHAT; CDR2 reads FQDESV (reference sequence). The V and J ends lost 3 bases and 4 bases, in that order; junction bases with no gene match: 4. The CDR3 contains 14 residues. CDR3: CASSLDRGQYEQYF. In nucleotides, the CDR3 is TGTGCCAGCAGCTTGGACAGGGGACAGTACGAGCAGTACTTC.

The CDR3 nucleotides are TGTGCCAGCAGCGTCGCAGGGGACTATGGCTACACCTTC. Translation: CASSVAGDYGYTF. The V and J genes are TRBV7-8 and TRBJ1-2, with a weak D call TRBD1 (6 bases). The length of the CDR3 is 13 residues. Trimming cost V 5 bases and J 3 bases, with 10 bases left between them. Germline V gene lookup returns CDR1 SGHVS and CDR2 FQNEAQ.

This chain connects TRBV4-1 to TRBJ1-4; no clear D gene. The CDR3 length is 13 residues. The germline V and J ends were trimmed by 1 base and 10 bases, with 10 bases remaining between them. Germline CDR1 reads MGHRA; CDR2 reads YSYEKL. The CDR3 loop reads CASSQGSWGKLFF. The CDR3 nucleotides are TGCGCCAGCAGCCAAGGGAGTTGGGGAAAACTGTTTTTT.

The genes are TRBV6-1 and TRBJ1-6, with D maybe TRBD1 (6 bases). Trimming removed 0 bases from V and 9 bases from J, with 15 bases in between. The germline CDR1 and CDR2 sequences are MNHNS and SASEGT. The CDR3 extends over 16 amino acids. CDR3 DNA sequence: TGTGCCAGCAGTGAAGCGAGTGTTCAGGGGATTTCACCCCTCCACTTT. It specifies CASSEASVQGISPLHF.

The rearrangement joins TRBV4-3 to TRBJ1-1, with D possibly being TRBD1 (6 bases). This CDR3 is 15 amino acids long. The V end lost 4 bases, the J end lost 0 bases, and 12 bases lay between the germline ends. Germline-derived CDR1 and CDR2 are LGHNA and YSLEER. CDR3 sequence reads: CASSPGQWMNTEAFF. CDR3 sequence (DNA): TGCGCCAGCAGCCCAGGACAGTGGATGAACACTGAAGCTTTCTTT.

The chain couples TRBV2 to TRBJ2-7; D remains unclear. CDR1 is SNHLY, CDR2 FYNNEI, per germline. The CDR3 has 15 amino acids. V was clipped by 6 bases and J by 2 bases, with 17 bases between them. The CDR3 bases are TGTGCCAGCAGCCTATTGGGCGACCCTACCTACGAGCAGTACTTC. It codes for CASSLLGDPTYEQYF. The full variable domain, in which reference TRBV2 and TRBJ2-7 provide the parts outside the CDR3, is EPEVTQTPSHQVTQMGQEVILRCVPISNHLYFYWYRQILGQKVEFLVSFYNNEISEKSEIFDDQFSVERPDGSNFTLKIRSTKLEDSAMYFCASSLLGDPTYEQYFGPGTRLTVT.

This clone has a handful of counts. J is TRBJ1-2 and V is TRBV30; tentative D call: TRBD1 (5 bases). V was cut by 3 bases and J by 3 bases, with 11 bases left in between. Germline V CDR1 and CDR2: GTSNPN, SVGIG (reference sequence). This CDR3 has 13 amino acids. In nucleotides, the CDR3 is TGTGCCTGGAGCAGGGTACGGGACTATGGCTACACCTTC. It translates to CAWSRVRDYGYTF.

The V gene is TRBV2, the J gene TRBJ1-5, with D maybe TRBD1 (6 bases). The CDR3 covers 14 residues. Germline-derived CDR1 and CDR2 are SNHLY and FYNNEI. The V end lost 10 bases, the J end lost 0 bases, and 13 bases lay between the germline ends. For the CDR3, the DNA is TGTGCCACGGACAGACACTATAGCAATCAGCCCCAGCATTTT. This sequence encodes CATDRHYSNQPQHF.

The chain combines TRBV30 with TRBJ2-7; D is unresolved. CDR1 is GTSNPN, CDR2 SVGIG, per germline (reference sequence). This CDR3 is 14 amino acids long. The V gene lost 0 bases and the J gene lost 0 bases, with 9 bases spanning the gap. The CDR3 nucleotides read TGTGCCTGGAGTGTCGGGTTTTACTCCTACGAGCAGTACTTC. Its translation is CAWSVGFYSYEQYF.

This chain joins TRBV19 and TRBJ2-1, with a possible D match to TRBD2 (5 bases). Looked up from germline, CDR1 is LNHDA and CDR2 is SQIVND (reference sequence). This CDR3 has 14 residues. V lost 6 bases to trimming and J lost 10 bases, with 19 bases between them. The CDR3 spells CASRYEAARYEQFF. The CDR3 bases are TGTGCCAGTAGGTATGAAGCGGCAAGATACGAGCAGTTCTTC.

This clone has only one observation. The chain is built from TRBV5-1 and TRBJ2-1; 10 nucleotides align to TRBD2. The CDR3 loop spans 15 amino acids. With V trimmed by 1 base and J by 9 bases, 7 bases remained unmatched. Germline CDR1 reads SGHRS; CDR2 reads YFSETQ. CDR3 sequence reads: CASSLTGTSAGEQFF. CDR3 bases: TGCGCCAGCAGCTTGACTGGGACTAGCGCGGGTGAGCAGTTCTTC.

The gene calls are TRBV14 and TRBJ2-7; D might be TRBD1 (5 bases). The germline V gene encodes CDR1 SGHDN and CDR2 FVKESK. V was trimmed by 1 base and J by 3 bases, leaving 13 bases between them. The CDR3 sequence is 15 residues long. Here the CDR3 DNA reads TGTGCCAGCAGCCAAGTTGCAGGGATAAGCTACGAGCAGTACTTC. Translating it yields CASSQVAGISYEQYF.

The J gene is TRBJ1-4, the V gene TRBV11-2; 7 nucleotides agree with TRBD1. The CDR3 is 17 residues long. Per the germline V gene, CDR1 is SGHAT and CDR2 is FQNNGV. V trimming: 4 bases; J trimming: 0 bases; junction bases outside the gene matches: 8. CDR3 DNA: TGTGCCAGCAGCTCCCTCCGACAGGGCCCAACTAATGAAAAACTGTTTTTT. Protein product: CASSSLRQGPTNEKLFF.

The rearrangement joins TRBV30 to TRBJ1-5; weak D call: TRBD1 (6 bases). Germline V gene data show CDR1 as GTSNPN and CDR2 as SVGIG (reference sequence). Trimming left V 1 base short and J 5 bases short, with 9 bases between. The CDR3 consists of 13 residues. The CDR3 nucleotides are TGTGCCTGGAGTGGGGGGGCCCATCAGCCCCAGCATTTT. It encodes CAWSGGAHQPQHF.

Only a few counts were recorded for this clone. The chain uses TRBV10-3 and TRBJ1-1; D uncertain. The CDR3 covers 13 residues. Germline values: CDR1 ENHRY, CDR2 SYGVKD. Deletions cut 10 bases from V and 2 bases from J, with 14 bases between. In nucleotides, the CDR3 is TGTGCCACCGTCGGGAGCGGAAACACTGAAGCTTTCTTT. Translation gives CATVGSGNTEAFF.

The chain is built from TRBV7-6 and TRBJ1-1, with a tentative D call TRBD1 (6 bases). Germline lookup yields CDR1 SGHVS and CDR2 FNYEAQ. V lost 5 bases, J lost 1 base, and 8 bases lay in between. This CDR3 comprises 13 residues. CDR3 protein: CASSGQPNTEAFF. CDR3 bases: TGTGCCAGCAGCGGACAGCCGAACACTGAAGCTTTCTTT.

Written as DNA, the CDR3 is TGTGCCTGGAGTGTTTTTAGCGGGGGGGTGTACCAAGAGACCCAGTACTTC. It yields the protein CAWSVFSGGVYQETQYF. The chain uses TRBV30 and TRBJ2-5; 11 nucleotides match TRBD2. Losses at the gene ends were 0 bases for V and 0 bases for J; bases not matched to a gene: 6. Germline loops: CDR1 GTSNPN, CDR2 SVGIG (reference sequence). The CDR3 contains 17 residues. The full variable domain, in which reference TRBV30 and TRBJ2-5 provide the parts outside the CDR3, is SQTIHQWPATLVQPVGSPLSLECTVEGTSNPNLYWYRQAAGRGLQLLFYSVGIGQISSEVPQNLSASRPQDRQFILSSKKLLLSDSGFYLCAWSVFSGGVYQETQYFGPGTRLLVL.

The V call is TRBV5-4, the J call TRBJ2-3, with 8 bases identical to TRBD2. J was trimmed by 4 bases and V by 9 bases; bases with no gene match: 13. The CDR3 totals 15 residues. Germline V gene lookup returns CDR1 SGHNT and CDR2 YYREEE (reference sequence). The CDR3 nucleotides are TGTGCCACCCGGGCGGGGGGCCGAGGGGCAGATACGCAGTATTTT. As protein: CATRAGGRGADTQYF.